Listed below are T cell receptor beta chains from one sample, sequenced in a study of blood T cell repertoires in COVID-19. Generated by immunoSEQ multiplex PCR, the TCRdb table keeps only in-frame clones and is missing some. The table shows 250,000 to 300,000 clones, with roughly 87% occurring only once. The specimen sequenced was peripheral blood. These receptors were taken from a woman between 25 and 40 years old with acute or convalescent COVID-19. Each CDR3 is given with its conserved first and last residue. Fields, in order: clone size, V gene, J gene, D gene, CDR3 DNA, CDR3 protein. A D gene is named only where the DNA matches it firmly. Only part of the rows carry a size: once, few, many, or a class if the clone is expanded.

-	TRBV7-9	TRBJ2-2	-	TGTGCCAGCCGCAGAGCGGACGATAGCACCGGGGAGCTGTTTTTT	CASRRADDSTGELFF
-	TRBV6-5	TRBJ2-4	-	TGTGCCAGCAGTTACCTCCCGGCAGGGAAAGGGAACATTCAGTACTTC	CASSYLPAGKGNIQYF
-	TRBV6-1	TRBJ1-5	-	TGTGCCAGCAGTGAAGCGCGGAGTTTTATAAGCAATCAGCCCCAGCATTTT	CASSEARSFISNQPQHF
-	TRBV4-1	TRBJ2-7	-	TGCGCCAGCAGCCAAGACAGGGCCGAGCAGTACTTC	CASSQDRAEQYF
-	TRBV11-3	TRBJ1-3	TRBD1	TGTGCCAGCAGCACCGGACAGGGAGATGCTGGAAACACCATATATTTT	CASSTGQGDAGNTIYF
-	TRBV10-1	TRBJ1-4	TRBD1	TGCGCCAGCAGTGAGAGGGACAGGGGTTCGAGAAAACTGTTTTTT	CASSERDRGSRKLFF
once	TRBV2	TRBJ1-5	TRBD1	TGTGCCAGCAGTTTACAGGGGTATAGCAATCAGCCCCAGCATTTT	CASSLQGYSNQPQHF
-	TRBV6-2/TRBV6-3	TRBJ1-5	TRBD1	TGTGCCAGCAGTTACTCGACGACAGGGGGCAAGCCCCAGCATTTT	CASSYSTTGGKPQHF
-	TRBV7-2	TRBJ1-1	-	TGTGCCAGCAGCCAAAGGGGGGGTCGGCGCTCTGAAGCTTTCTTT	CASSQRGGRRSEAFF
once	TRBV30	TRBJ1-3	-	TGTGCCTGTAAACTGGGACACTCTGGAAACACCATATATTTT	CACKLGHSGNTIYF
-	TRBV7-9	TRBJ2-7	TRBD1	TGTGCCAGCAGCTCTCGACAGGGGGCTTACGAGCAGTACTTC	CASSSRQGAYEQYF
few	TRBV10-3	TRBJ2-2	TRBD2	TGTGCCATCGGTTCTAGCGGGAGGGCCCTTGCAGAAGTCGGGGAGCTGTTTTTT	CAIGSSGRALAEVGELFF
-	TRBV30	TRBJ1-4	-	TGTGCCTGGAGTCTGACTCTAGCTAATGAAAAACTGTTTTTT	CAWSLTLANEKLFF
-	TRBV5-4	TRBJ2-1	TRBD1	TGTGCCAGCCTACCGGGACAGGGCTACAATGAGCAGTTCTTC	CASLPGQGYNEQFF
-	TRBV12-3/TRBV12-4	TRBJ2-2	-	TGTGCCAGCAGTTTTAGAGGGGAGCTGTTTTTT	CASSFRGELFF
-	TRBV9	TRBJ1-1	-	TGTGCCAGCAGCGTCGGACAGCAGAACACTGAAGCTTTCTTT	CASSVGQQNTEAFF
-	TRBV6-4	TRBJ2-1	-	TGTGCCAGCAGTGAGGCAGGCAATGAGCAGTTCTTC	CASSEAGNEQFF
-	TRBV19	TRBJ1-2	TRBD1	TGTGCCAGTAGTATTGAGACAGGGGCGACCTATGGCTACACCTTC	CASSIETGATYGYTF
-	TRBV20-1	TRBJ2-7	-	TGCAGTGTAGGAGGTGGCTACGAGCAGTACTTC	CSVGGGYEQYF
few	TRBV6-6	TRBJ1-3	TRBD1	TGTGCCAGCAGCCGGACAGGAAACTCTGGAAACACCATATATTTT	CASSRTGNSGNTIYF
-	TRBV5-6	TRBJ2-6	-	TGTGCCAGCAGCCGAGGGCCGAGCCTCTCTGGGGCCAACGTCCTGACTTTC	CASSRGPSLSGANVLTF
-	TRBV18	TRBJ1-1	-	TGTGCCAGCTCACCTTTCGCGTACACTGAAGCTTTCTTT	CASSPFAYTEAFF
once	TRBV19	TRBJ1-2	-	TGTGCCAGTAGTATAATCTTCGGACAGAGCTATGGCTACACCTTC	CASSIIFGQSYGYTF